The rows below give T cell receptor beta chains drawn from one sample of a study of OX40 agonist ivuxolimab in advanced cancers. Clones were sequenced by immunoSEQ multiplex PCR, and TCRdb holds only the in-frame ones, with some missing. The sample lists about 19,000 clones, approximately 71% occurring once. The sample consisted of CD4+ or CD8+ T cells sorted from blood, taken in a trial of the OX40 agonist ivuxolimab. The receptors stem from an adult with an advanced solid tumor such as melanoma, head and neck, liver or kidney cancer. The CDR3 runs from the conserved cysteine through the conserved F or W. A D gene is named only where the DNA matches it firmly. Clone size is shown for a subset of rows, as once, few, many or a class of expanded clone.

>TRBJ2-7|NA|NA|TRBV13
TGTGCCAGCAGCCAAGAGGCGACCTCCTACGAGCAGTACTTC
CASSQEATSYEQYF
>TRBJ2-2|NA|TRBD2|TRBV6-6
TGTGCCAGCAGTACTAGCGGGAGGGCCACCGGGGAGCTGTTTTTT
CASSTSGRATGELFF
>TRBJ1-4|once|TRBD1|TRBV4-2
TGTGCCAGCAGCCAAGGGGGACAGGGTAATGAAAAACTGTTTTTT
CASSQGGQGNEKLFF
>TRBJ1-1|NA|NA|TRBV28
TGTGCCAGCAGTTTATTGTTGGTGGGAGGGTTGACTGAAGCTTTCTTT
CASSLLLVGGLTEAFF
>TRBJ2-5|NA|TRBD2|TRBV14
TGTGCCAGCGGATTCGGGGGGGAGACCCAGTACTTC
CASGFGGETQYF
>TRBJ2-3|NA|TRBD1|TRBV2
TGTGCCAGCAGATCCGGGACAGGGGGCACAGATACGCAGTATTTT
CASRSGTGGTDTQYF
>TRBJ2-2|NA|NA|TRBV7-9
TGTGCCAGCAGCCCGGGACATTCCACCGGGGAGCTGTTTTTT
CASSPGHSTGELFF
>TRBJ1-2|NA|NA|TRBV18
TGTGCCAGCTCACCGGGGTCCGACTCCTATGGCTACACCTTC
CASSPGSDSYGYTF
>TRBJ2-7|few|NA|TRBV2
TGTGCCAGCACCCCAGGGTTCTCGAAACATTACGAGCAGTACTTC
CASTPGFSKHYEQYF
>TRBJ2-2|medium-sized|NA|TRBV7-6
TGTGCCAGCAGCTTAGGGGTCCCCGGGGAGCTGTTTTTT
CASSLGVPGELFF
>TRBJ2-3|NA|NA|TRBV11-2
TGTGCCAGCAGCTTAGATGTCCAGACCACAGATACGCAGTATTTT
CASSLDVQTTDTQYF
>TRBJ2-3|few|TRBD2|TRBV4-1
TGCGCCAGCAGCCAAGATTTGGTAGCGGGTCTATTAGATACGCAGTATTTT
CASSQDLVAGLLDTQYF
>TRBJ2-4|NA|NA|TRBV7-9
TGTGCCAGCAGCTTATCCAGGACCCGAGCCAAAAACATTCAGTACTTC
CASSLSRTRAKNIQYF
>TRBJ2-3|NA|TRBD2|TRBV27
TGTGCCAGCAAAGCGGGGGGGCAGGCAGATACGCAGTATTTT
CASKAGGQADTQYF
>TRBJ2-3|NA|TRBD2|TRBV29-1
TGCAGCGTTGAAAAGCGGGAGGACCCCCAAGAGTGGGATACGCAGTATTTT
CSVEKREDPQEWDTQYF
>TRBJ2-5|medium-sized|NA|TRBV27
TGTGCCAGCAGTTATAACTCGATACAGGGTCCCCAAGAGACCCAGTACTTC
CASSYNSIQGPQETQYF
>TRBJ2-3|few|NA|TRBV27
TGTGCCAGCAGTTTAGGAACGAGGGCCAAAGTAGATACGCAGTATTTT
CASSLGTRAKVDTQYF
>TRBJ2-3|NA|TRBD2|TRBV9
TGTGCCAGCAGCGTAGGGCCAGCGGGGCCTAGCACAGATACGCAGTATTTT
CASSVGPAGPSTDTQYF
>TRBJ1-2|few|NA|TRBV13
TGTGCCAGCAGCTTTGGACAGTCCTATGGCTACACCTTC
CASSFGQSYGYTF
>TRBJ2-1|few|NA|TRBV19
TGTGCCAGTAGCCTCGATGACTCTTGGTACAATGAGCAGTTCTTC
CASSLDDSWYNEQFF
>TRBJ2-5|once|TRBD1|TRBV29-1
TGCAGCGTTGAAAGGCTTCGAGTCCCCAGGGGGCCCCAAGAGACCCAGTACTTC
CSVERLRVPRGPQETQYF
>TRBJ1-1|NA|NA|TRBV21-1
TGTGCCAGCAGCAAAGAGGGCCATCCTATGAACACTGAAGCTTTCTTT
CASSKEGHPMNTEAFF
>TRBJ2-7|NA|NA|TRBV28
TGTGCCAGCAGTTATCGACCCAGCAACTCCTACGAGCAGTACTTC
CASSYRPSNSYEQYF
>TRBJ2-1|NA|NA|TRBV6-6
TGTGCCAGCAGTCTAGACTCCTCCTACAATGAGCAGTTCTTC
CASSLDSSYNEQFF
>TRBJ2-1|NA|NA|TRBV7-9
TGTGCCAGCAGCTGGGCCGACAATGAGCAGTTCTTC
CASSWADNEQFF
>TRBJ2-5|NA|NA|TRBV10-3
TGTGCCATCAGCGTGGATCCCTTGAGAGAGACCCAGTACTTC
CAISVDPLRETQYF
>TRBJ2-5|once|TRBD1|TRBV7-9
TGTGCCAGCAGCTCGACAGGGGGATATCAAGAGACCCAGTACTTC
CASSSTGGYQETQYF
>TRBJ2-6|NA|NA|TRBV9
TGTGCCAGCAGCGTGCAAAGCTCTGGGGCCAACGTCCTGACTTTC
CASSVQSSGANVLTF
>TRBJ2-1|NA|TRBD2|TRBV19
TGTGCCAGTAGTACACTAGCGGGAGGGTACAATGAGCAGTTCTTC
CASSTLAGGYNEQFF
>TRBJ2-5|NA|TRBD1|TRBV6-5
TGTGCCAGCAGGAGGACAGGGGGCCTAGAGACCCAGTACTTC
CASRRTGGLETQYF
>TRBJ1-2|many|TRBD1|TRBV19
TGTGCCAGTACCACCACAGGGGTTTTGGACTATGGCTACACCTTC
CASTTTGVLDYGYTF
>TRBJ1-1|NA|TRBD1|TRBV28
TGTGCCAGCAGTTCCCACCGACAGGGGTCCACTGAAGCTTTCTTT
CASSSHRQGSTEAFF
>TRBJ1-4|few|NA|TRBV28
TGTGCCAGCAGTCCGCTCTTTAGTGAAAAACTGTTTTTT
CASSPLFSEKLFF
>TRBJ1-2|few|TRBD1|TRBV2
TGTGCCAGCAGTGAAGGGACAGGGGACTACTATGGCTACACCTTC
CASSEGTGDYYGYTF
>TRBJ1-2|few|NA|TRBV6-6
TGTGCCAGCAGTGACTCCCCTGCGAGCGGCTACACCTTC
CASSDSPASGYTF
>TRBJ2-5|once|NA|TRBV10-3
TGTGCCATCAGTGGGGACGGGGGGCTGACCCAGTACTTC
CAISGDGGLTQYF
>TRBJ2-3|large|TRBD2|TRBV11-2
TGTGCCAGCAGGCCCTCTAGCGGGGGCTCAGATACGCAGTATTTT
CASRPSSGGSDTQYF
>TRBJ2-7|NA|NA|TRBV10-3
TGTGCCATCAGTGTGTCGGGAGCCCACTACGAGCAGTACTTC
CAISVSGAHYEQYF
>TRBJ2-3|NA|NA|TRBV29-1
TGCAGCGTAGTATCCCCCCCGGCAGGCACAGATACGCAGTATTTT
CSVVSPPAGTDTQYF
>TRBJ2-7|few|NA|TRBV28
TGTGCCAGCAGGCCGGACACGGGAGTTCAAGAGCAGTACTTC
CASRPDTGVQEQYF
>TRBJ1-6|once|TRBD1|TRBV6-6
TGTGCCAGCGCAAGACAGGGCGGTAATTCACCCCTCCACTTT
CASARQGGNSPLHF
>TRBJ1-1|NA|NA|TRBV19
TGTGCCAGTAGCGTCAATCAGATAGGTGAAGCTTTCTTT
CASSVNQIGEAFF
>TRBJ2-7|many|NA|TRBV7-9
TGTGCCAGCAGCAACCCCAGGACTTTTATCTACGAGCAGTACTTC
CASSNPRTFIYEQYF
>TRBJ1-2|NA|TRBD1|TRBV6-6
TGTGCCAGCAGATTATTAGGGGGCGGCTATGGCTACACCTTC
CASRLLGGGYGYTF
>TRBJ2-7|NA|NA|TRBV7-8
TGTGCCAGCAGCTTAGCCTTCGGGGGCTCCTACGAGCAGTACTTC
CASSLAFGGSYEQYF
>TRBJ2-7|few|TRBD1|TRBV2
TGTGCCAGCGGCGGACAGGGTTCCACCTACGAGCAGTACTTC
CASGGQGSTYEQYF
>TRBJ1-2|NA|TRBD1|TRBV5-3
TGTGCCAGCAGCTTGGGGGACAGGCCTAACTATGGCTACACCTTC
CASSLGDRPNYGYTF
>TRBJ2-3|many|TRBD2|TRBV28
TGTGCCAGCAGTTCTATTAGCGGGGAAAAGGCAGATACGCAGTATTTT
CASSSISGEKADTQYF
>TRBJ1-1|few|NA|TRBV4-3
TGCGCCAGCAGCCAAGATCACCTGAAGGGGGGGGACACTGAAGCTTTCTTT
CASSQDHLKGGDTEAFF
>TRBJ1-2|NA|TRBD1|TRBV28
TGTGCCAGCAGTCTATATAAGTCCGGGACAGGGTATGGCTACACCTTC
CASSLYKSGTGYGYTF
>TRBJ2-7|NA|NA|TRBV6-4
TGTGCCAGCCCGGGCGTGAGAGGGCGGGAGCAGTACTTC
CASPGVRGREQYF
>TRBJ2-7|NA|TRBD2|TRBV7-9
TGTGCCAGCAGAGATGGACTAGCCTACGAGCAGTACTTC
CASRDGLAYEQYF
>TRBJ1-4|NA|TRBD1|TRBV15
TGTGCCACCAGCCACAGGGGTAATGAAAAACTGTTTTTT
CATSHRGNEKLFF